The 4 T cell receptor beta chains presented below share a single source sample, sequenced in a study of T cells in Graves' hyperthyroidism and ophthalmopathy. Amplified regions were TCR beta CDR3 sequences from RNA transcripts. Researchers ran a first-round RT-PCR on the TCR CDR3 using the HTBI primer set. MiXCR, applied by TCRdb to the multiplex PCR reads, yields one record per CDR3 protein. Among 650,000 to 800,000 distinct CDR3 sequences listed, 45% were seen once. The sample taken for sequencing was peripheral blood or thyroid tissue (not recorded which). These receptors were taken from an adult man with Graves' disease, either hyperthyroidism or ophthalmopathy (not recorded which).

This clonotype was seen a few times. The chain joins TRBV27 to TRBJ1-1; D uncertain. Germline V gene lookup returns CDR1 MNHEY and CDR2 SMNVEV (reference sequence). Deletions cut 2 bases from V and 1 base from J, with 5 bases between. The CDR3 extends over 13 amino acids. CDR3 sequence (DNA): TGTGCCAGCAGTTTACATAAGAACACTGAAGCTTTCTTT. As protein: CASSLHKNTEAFF.

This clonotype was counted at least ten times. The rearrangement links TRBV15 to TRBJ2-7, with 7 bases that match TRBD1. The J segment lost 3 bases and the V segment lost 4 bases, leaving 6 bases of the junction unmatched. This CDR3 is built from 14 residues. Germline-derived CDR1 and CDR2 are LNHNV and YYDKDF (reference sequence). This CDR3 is CATSIGDSRYEQYF. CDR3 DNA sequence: TGTGCCACCAGCATAGGGGACAGCCGCTACGAGCAGTACTTC.

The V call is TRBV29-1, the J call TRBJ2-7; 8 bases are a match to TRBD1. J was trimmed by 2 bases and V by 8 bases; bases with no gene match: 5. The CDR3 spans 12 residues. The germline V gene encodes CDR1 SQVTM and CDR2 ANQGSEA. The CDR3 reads CSPGTGPYEQYF. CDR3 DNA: TGCAGCCCGGGGACAGGACCCTACGAGCAGTACTTC.

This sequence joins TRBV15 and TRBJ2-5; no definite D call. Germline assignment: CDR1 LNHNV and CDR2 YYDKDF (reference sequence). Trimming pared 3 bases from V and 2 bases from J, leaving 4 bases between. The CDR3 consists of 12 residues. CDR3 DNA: TGTGCCACCAGCAGGACACAAGAGACCCAGTACTTC. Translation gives CATSRTQETQYF. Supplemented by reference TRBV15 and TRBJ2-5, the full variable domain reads DAMVIQNPRYQVTQFGKPVTLSCSQTLNHNVMYWYQQKSSQAPKLLFHYYDKDFNNEADTPDNFQSRRPNTSFCFLDIRSPGLGDTAMYLCATSRTQETQYFGPGTRLLVL.